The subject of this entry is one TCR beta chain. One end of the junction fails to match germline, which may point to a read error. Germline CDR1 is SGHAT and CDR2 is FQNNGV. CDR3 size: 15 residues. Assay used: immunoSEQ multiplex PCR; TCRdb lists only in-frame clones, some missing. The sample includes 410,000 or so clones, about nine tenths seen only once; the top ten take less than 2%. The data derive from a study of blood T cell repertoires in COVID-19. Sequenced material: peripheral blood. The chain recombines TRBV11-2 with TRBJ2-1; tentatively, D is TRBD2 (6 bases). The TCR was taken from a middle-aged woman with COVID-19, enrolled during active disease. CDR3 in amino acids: CASSIEGGLQNEQFF. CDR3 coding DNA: TGTGCCAGCAGCATAGAAGGAGGGCTCCAGAATGAGCAGTTCTTC.